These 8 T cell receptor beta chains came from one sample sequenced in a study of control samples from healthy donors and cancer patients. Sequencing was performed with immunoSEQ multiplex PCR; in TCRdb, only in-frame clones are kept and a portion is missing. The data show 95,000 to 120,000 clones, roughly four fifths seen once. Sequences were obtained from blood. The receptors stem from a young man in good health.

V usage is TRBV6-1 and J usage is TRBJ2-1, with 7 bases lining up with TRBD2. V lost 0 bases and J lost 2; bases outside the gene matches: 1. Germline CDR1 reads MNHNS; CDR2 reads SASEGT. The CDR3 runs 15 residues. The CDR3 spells CASSEAGGAYNEQFF. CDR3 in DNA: TGTGCCAGCAGTGAAGCGGGGGGGGCCTACAATGAGCAGTTCTTC.

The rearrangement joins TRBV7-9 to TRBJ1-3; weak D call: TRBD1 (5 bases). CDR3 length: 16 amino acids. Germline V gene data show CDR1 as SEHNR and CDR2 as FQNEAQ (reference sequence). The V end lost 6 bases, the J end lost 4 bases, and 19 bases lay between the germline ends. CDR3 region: CASRLPVGVGGNTIYF. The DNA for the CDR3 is TGTGCCAGCAGGCTCCCCGTAGGGGTGGGAGGAAACACCATATATTTT. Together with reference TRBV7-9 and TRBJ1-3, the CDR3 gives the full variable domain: DTGVSQNPRHKITKRGQNVTFRCDPISEHNRLYWYRQTLGQGPEFLTYFQNEAQLEKSRLLSDRFSAERPKGSFSTLEIQRTEQGDSAMYLCASRLPVGVGGNTIYFGEGSWLTVV.

CDR3: CAIRWGTGKATDTQYF. The CDR3 DNA is TGTGCCATCAGGTGGGGGACAGGGAAGGCCACAGATACGCAGTATTTT. This chain connects TRBV10-3 to TRBJ2-3, with 9 bases that match TRBD1. The CDR3 contains 16 residues. The trim removed 6 bases at V and 2 bases at J, leaving 9 bases unmatched. CDR1 and CDR2 (germline): ENHRY, SYGVKD.

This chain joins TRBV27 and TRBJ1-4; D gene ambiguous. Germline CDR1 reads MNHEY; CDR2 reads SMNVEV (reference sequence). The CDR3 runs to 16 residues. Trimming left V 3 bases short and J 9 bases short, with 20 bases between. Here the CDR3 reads CASSFLGIDPPQKLFF. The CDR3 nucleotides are TGTGCCAGCAGTTTTCTTGGGATCGACCCGCCCCAAAAACTGTTTTTT.

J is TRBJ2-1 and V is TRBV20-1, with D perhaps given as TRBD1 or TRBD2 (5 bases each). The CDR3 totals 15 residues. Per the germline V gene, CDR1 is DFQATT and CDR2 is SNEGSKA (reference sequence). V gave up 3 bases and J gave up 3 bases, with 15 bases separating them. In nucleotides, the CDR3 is TGCAGTGCTAGTGACCCTGGGACGGGCTACAATGAGCAGTTCTTC. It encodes CSASDPGTGYNEQFF.

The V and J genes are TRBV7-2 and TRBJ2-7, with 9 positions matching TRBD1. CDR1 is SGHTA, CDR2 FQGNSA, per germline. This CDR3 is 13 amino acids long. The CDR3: CASNLRDRDEQYV. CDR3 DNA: TGTGCCAGCAACTTACGGGACAGGGACGAGCAGTACGTC.

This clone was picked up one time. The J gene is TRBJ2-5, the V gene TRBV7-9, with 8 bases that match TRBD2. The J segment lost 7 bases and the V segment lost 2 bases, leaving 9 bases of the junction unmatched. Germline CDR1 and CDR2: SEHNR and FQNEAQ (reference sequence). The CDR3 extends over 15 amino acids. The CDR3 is CASSLTKRGPPTQYF. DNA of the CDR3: TGTGCCAGCAGCTTAACCAAGCGGGGGCCCCCGACCCAGTACTTC.

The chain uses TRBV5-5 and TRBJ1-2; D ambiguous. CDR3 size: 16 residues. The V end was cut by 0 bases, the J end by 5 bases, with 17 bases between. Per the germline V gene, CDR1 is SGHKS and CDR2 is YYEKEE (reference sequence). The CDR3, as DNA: TGTGCCAGCAGCTTGGAGAGCACAGTCGGGCTTTATGGCTACACCTTC. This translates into CASSLESTVGLYGYTF.